This paragraph reports one TCR beta chain. Its specificity is unknown. This entry belongs to a study of T cell repertoires in cytomegalovirus infection. TCRdb recomputed calls from the reads with MiXCR, one row per CDR3 protein. The sample consists of 450,000 to 600,000 distinct CDR3 sequences, about two fifths of them appearing once. The clonotype comes from a human donor in good health (CMV status not recorded). Some clones in this sample may be carry-over from other donors' samples. The sample consisted of cultured PBMCs, taken from culture after CMV antigen stimulation.

The CDR3 here is CASSERGGTDTQYF. As DNA, the CDR3 is TGTGCCAGCAGTGAGCGGGGGGGCACAGATACGCAGTATTTT. The chain uses TRBV2 and TRBJ2-3; 8 bases are shared with TRBD2. This CDR3 region has 14 residues. CDR1 and CDR2 from the germline V gene are SNHLY and FYNNEI. Losses at the gene ends were 3 bases for V and 1 base for J; bases not matched to a gene: 0.